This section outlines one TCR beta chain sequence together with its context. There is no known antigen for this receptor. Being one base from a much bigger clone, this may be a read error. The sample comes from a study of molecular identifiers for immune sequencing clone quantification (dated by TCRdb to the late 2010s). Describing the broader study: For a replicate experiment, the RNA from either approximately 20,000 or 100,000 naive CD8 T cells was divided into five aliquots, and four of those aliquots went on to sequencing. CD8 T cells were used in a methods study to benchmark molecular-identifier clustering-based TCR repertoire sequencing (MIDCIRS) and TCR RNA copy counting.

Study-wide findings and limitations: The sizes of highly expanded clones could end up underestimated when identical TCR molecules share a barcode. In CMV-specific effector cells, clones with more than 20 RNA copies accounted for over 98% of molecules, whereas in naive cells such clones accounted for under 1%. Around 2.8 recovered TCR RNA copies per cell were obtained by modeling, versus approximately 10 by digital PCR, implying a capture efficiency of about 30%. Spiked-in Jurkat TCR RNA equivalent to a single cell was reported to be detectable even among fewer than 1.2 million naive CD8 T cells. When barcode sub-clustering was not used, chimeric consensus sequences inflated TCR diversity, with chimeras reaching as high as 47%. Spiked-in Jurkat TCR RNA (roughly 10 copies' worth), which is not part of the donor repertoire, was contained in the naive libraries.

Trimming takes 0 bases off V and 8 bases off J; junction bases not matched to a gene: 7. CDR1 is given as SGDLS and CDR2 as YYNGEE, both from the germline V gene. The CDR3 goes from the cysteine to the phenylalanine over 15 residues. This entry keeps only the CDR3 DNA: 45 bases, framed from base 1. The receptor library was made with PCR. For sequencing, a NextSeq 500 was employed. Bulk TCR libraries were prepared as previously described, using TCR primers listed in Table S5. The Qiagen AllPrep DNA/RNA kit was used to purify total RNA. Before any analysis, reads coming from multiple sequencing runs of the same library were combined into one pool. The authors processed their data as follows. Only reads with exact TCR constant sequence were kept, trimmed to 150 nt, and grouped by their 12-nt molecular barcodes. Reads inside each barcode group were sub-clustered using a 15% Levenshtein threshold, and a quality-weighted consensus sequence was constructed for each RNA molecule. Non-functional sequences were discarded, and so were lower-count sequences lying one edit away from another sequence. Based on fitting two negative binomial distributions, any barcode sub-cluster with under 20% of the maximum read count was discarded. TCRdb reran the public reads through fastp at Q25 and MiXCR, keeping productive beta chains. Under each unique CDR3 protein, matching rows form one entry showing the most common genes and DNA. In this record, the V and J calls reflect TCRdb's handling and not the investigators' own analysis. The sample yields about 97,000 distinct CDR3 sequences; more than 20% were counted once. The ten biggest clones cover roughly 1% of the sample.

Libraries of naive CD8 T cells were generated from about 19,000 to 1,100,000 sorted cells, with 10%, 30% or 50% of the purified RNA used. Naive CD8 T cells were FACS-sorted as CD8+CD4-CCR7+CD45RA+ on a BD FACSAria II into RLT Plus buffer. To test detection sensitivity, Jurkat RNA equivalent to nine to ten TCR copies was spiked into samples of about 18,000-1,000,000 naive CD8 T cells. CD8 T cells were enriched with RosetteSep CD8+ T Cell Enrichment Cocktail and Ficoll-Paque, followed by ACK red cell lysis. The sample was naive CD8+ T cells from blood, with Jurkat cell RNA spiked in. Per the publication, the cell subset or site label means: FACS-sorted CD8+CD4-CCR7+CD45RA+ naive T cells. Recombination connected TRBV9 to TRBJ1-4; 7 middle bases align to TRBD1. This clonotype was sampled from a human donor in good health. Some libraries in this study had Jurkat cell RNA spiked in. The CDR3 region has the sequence CASSVAETGLEKLFF. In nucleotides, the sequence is TGTGCCAGCAGCGTAGCCGAGACAGGGTTGGAAAAACTGTTTTTT.